The 25 T cell receptor beta chains given below trace back to one sample, sequenced in a study of blood T cell repertoires in COVID-19. The assay was immunoSEQ multiplex PCR, and TCRdb's table has in-frame clones only and misses some. The sample gives roughly 74,000 clones, almost 90% of which show up once; around 1.9% is in the top ten. Input material: peripheral blood. The receptor source for this set is a woman at least 80 years old with active or convalescent COVID-19.

This clone was seen just once. J is TRBJ2-3 and V is TRBV2, with 11 bases fitting TRBD2. J lost 10 bases, V lost 7 bases, and 10 bases had no gene match. CDR1 and CDR2 (germline): SNHLY, FYNNEI. CDR3 length: 14 residues. The CDR3 loop reads CASKVAGGPVAQYF. As DNA, the CDR3 is TGTGCCAGCAAAGTAGCGGGGGGGCCTGTCGCGCAGTATTTT.

This clone was seen a handful of times. This chain links TRBV9 with TRBJ2-1, with 8 bases that match TRBD2. The CDR3 runs 16 residues. The V and J ends lost 4 bases and 6 bases, in that order; junction bases with no gene match: 12. Germline CDR1 is SGDLS and CDR2 is YYNGEE. CDR3 loop: CASSPRRVAGLNEQFF. The CDR3 bases are TGTGCCAGCAGCCCCCGTAGGGTAGCGGGGCTCAATGAGCAGTTCTTC.

Points on this clone: Sequence at one end of the junction differs from germline and may be a read error. This chain connects TRBV24-1 to TRBJ2-7; D may be TRBD2 (6 bases). The CDR3 length is 13 residues. Germline loops: CDR1 KGHDR, CDR2 SFDVKD. CDR3 DNA sequence: TGTGCCACCAGTTCCGGGGTGGACTACGGGCAGTACTTC. It encodes CATSSGVDYGQYF.

The gene calls are TRBV10-3 and TRBJ2-1, with D tentatively TRBD2 (5 bases). V was cut by 9 bases and J by 7 bases, with 10 bases left in between. Germline V CDR1 and CDR2: ENHRY, SYGVKD. The CDR3 totals 11 residues. The CDR3 loop is CAILRENEQFF. The CDR3, as DNA: TGTGCCATACTCCGGGAAAATGAGCAGTTCTTC.

J is TRBJ2-7 and V is TRBV18, with 8 bases identical to TRBD1. Germline loops: CDR1 KGHSH, CDR2 LQKENI. CDR3 length equals 14 residues. V gave up 3 bases and J gave up 3 bases; unmatched junction bases: 4. Written as DNA, the CDR3 is TGTGCCAGCTCACCGTACGGACAGGGCTACGAGCAGTACTTC. This encodes CASSPYGQGYEQYF.

This chain uses TRBV5-4 with TRBJ2-6; D may be TRBD1 (5 bases). The ends were cut back, 4 bases at V and 0 bases at J, with 11 bases in the middle. CDR1 and CDR2 from the germline V gene are SGHNT and YYREEE (reference sequence). This CDR3 spans 16 amino acids. The CDR3 here is CASSKPGNSGANVLTF. CDR3 DNA sequence: TGTGCCAGCAGCAAGCCAGGGAACTCTGGGGCCAACGTCCTGACTTTC.

The gene calls are TRBV7-2 and TRBJ2-5; 10 nucleotides line up with TRBD2. Trimming cost V 5 bases and J 2 bases; bases outside gene matches: 14. Germline V gene sequence: CDR1 SGHTA, CDR2 FQGNSA. The CDR3 spans 18 residues. The CDR3 sequence is CASSPLGVSGGGQETQYF. The CDR3 coding sequence is TGTGCCAGCAGCCCCCTGGGAGTGAGCGGGGGGGGACAAGAGACCCAGTACTTC.

The V call is TRBV7-8, the J call TRBJ2-7, with a possible D match to TRBD2 (6 bases). CDR3 size: 14 residues. With 5 bases removed from V and 7 bases from J, the gap between germline ends came to 18 bases. Germline V CDR1 and CDR2: SGHVS, FQNEAQ. The chain's CDR3 is CASSTPTRTGEQYF. The CDR3 DNA sequence: TGTGCCAGCAGCACACCGACTAGGACTGGTGAGCAGTACTTC.

The chain links TRBV5-4 to TRBJ2-3; D gene unclear. The germline gives CDR1 SGHNT, CDR2 YYREEE (reference sequence). The CDR3 contains 12 residues. The germline V and J ends were trimmed by 5 bases and 4 bases, with 8 bases remaining between them. In DNA, the CDR3 is TGTGCCAGCAGTTCCCTCCCAGATACGCAGTATTTT. It translates to CASSSLPDTQYF. Supplemented by reference TRBV5-4 and TRBJ2-3, the full variable domain reads ETGVTQSPTHLIKTRGQQVTLRCSSQSGHNTVSWYQQALGQGPQFIFQYYREEENGRGNFPPRFSGLQFPNYSSELNVNALELDDSALYLCASSSLPDTQYFGPGTRLTVL.

This clone was observed a single time. J is TRBJ2-2 and V is TRBV5-3; D is possibly TRBD1 (5 bases). TRBV5-3 is sorted into the ORF group, with uncertain function. The CDR3 is made up of 18 amino acids. V dropped 1 base and J dropped 3 bases, with 19 bases sitting between them. The CDR3 coding sequence is TGTGCCAGAAGCTTGTGGTGCGTGGTGGGGCTTTACACCGGGGAGCTGTTTTTT. Protein: CARSLWCVVGLYTGELFF.

The chain carries TRBV11-2 and TRBJ2-1; TRBD1 matches at 8 bases. This CDR3 spans 11 amino acids. Germline values: CDR1 SGHAT, CDR2 FQNNGV. The J segment lost 14 bases and the V segment lost 5 bases, leaving 5 bases of the junction unmatched. In nucleotides, the CDR3 is TGTGCCAGCAGCCGCGGACAGGGAAAGTTCTTC. Translation: CASSRGQGKFF.

The J gene is TRBJ1-6, the V gene TRBV19; D is possibly TRBD1 (6 bases). Trimming shortened V by 1 base and J by 7 bases, and 8 bases separated the two germline ends. CDR1 is LNHDA and CDR2 is SQIVND in the germline V gene (reference sequence). CDR3 length: 14 amino acids. CDR3 bases: TGTGCCAGTAGTATAGTCGGACAGAATTCACCCCTCCACTTT. Protein sequence: CASSIVGQNSPLHF.

The chain employs TRBV7-8 and TRBJ1-1, with D unresolved. CDR1 SGHVS and CDR2 FQNEAQ come from the germline V gene. The CDR3 runs 14 residues. The V end lost 7 bases, the J end lost 2 bases, and 14 bases lay between the germline ends. CDR3 DNA sequence: TGTGCCAGCAACGGTCTAGGCAGCAACACTGAAGCTTTCTTT. This codes for CASNGLGSNTEAFF.

This clone has only a few counts. This chain links TRBV15 with TRBJ1-6; a possible D gene is TRBD1 (5 bases). CDR1 is LNHNV and CDR2 is YYDKDF in the germline V gene (reference sequence). CDR3 size: 15 residues. The V end was cut by 2 bases, the J end by 8 bases, with 13 bases between. CDR3 sequence (DNA): TGTGCCACCAGCAGATTCCGGGCGGGGGATTCACCCCTCCACTTT. It encodes CATSRFRAGDSPLHF.

The rearrangement links TRBV11-3 to TRBJ2-3; 7 nucleotides agree with TRBD2. V shed 5 bases, J shed 3 bases, and the junction held 5 bases outside the gene matches. CDR1 and CDR2 from the germline V gene are SGHNT and YENEEA. The CDR3 is 14 amino acids. For the CDR3, the DNA is TGTGCCAGCAGCCCCCTGGGAGGGACAGATACGCAGTATTTT. As protein: CASSPLGGTDTQYF.

This clone was found a few times. The chain has TRBV11-1 and TRBJ1-1; 8 bases map to TRBD1. The CDR3 length is 15 residues. Germline V gene data show CDR1 as SGHAT and CDR2 as FQDESV (reference sequence). Losses at the gene ends were 5 bases for V and 1 base for J; bases not matched to a gene: 6. CDR3 sequence reads: CASSPLDRGNTEAFF. CDR3 nucleotide sequence: TGTGCCAGCAGCCCTCTCGACAGGGGGAACACTGAAGCTTTCTTT.

The V call is TRBV10-3, the J call TRBJ1-1, with TRBD1 matching 8 bases. The germline CDR1 and CDR2 sequences are ENHRY and SYGVKD. V dropped 2 bases and J dropped 5; count of bases not matched to a gene: 4. This CDR3 spans 14 amino acids. CDR3 residues: CAISEPTGGTEAFF. The CDR3 DNA reads as TGTGCCATCAGTGAGCCTACAGGGGGGACTGAAGCTTTCTTT.

This chain joins TRBV6-5 and TRBJ1-5; a weak D match, TRBD1 (5 bases). The CDR3 has 14 amino acids. V was pared by 2 bases and J by 4 bases, with 9 bases between. Per the germline V gene, CDR1 is MNHEY and CDR2 is SVGAGI. The CDR3 DNA reads as TGTGCCAGCAGTTACCTGGGGCGGAATCAGCCCCAGCATTTT. Translated, it gives CASSYLGRNQPQHF.

The gene calls are TRBV13 and TRBJ2-1, with TRBD1 as a possible D gene (5 bases). The CDR3 consists of 13 residues. Germline CDR1 and CDR2: PRHDT and FYEKMQ (reference sequence). V lost 3 bases to trimming and J lost 6 bases, with 9 bases between them. In DNA, the CDR3 is TGTGCCAGCAGCTTTGGGGCGAGCAATGAGCAGTTCTTC. Protein product: CASSFGASNEQFF.

This sequence joins TRBV5-1 and TRBJ2-7, with 8 bases fitting TRBD2. Germline V lookup: CDR1 SGHRS, CDR2 YFSETQ. The V gene end was trimmed by 4 bases and the J gene end by 4 bases; junction bases not matched to a gene: 10. The CDR3 has 15 amino acids. Here the CDR3 reads CASSPAGTSGYEQYF. The CDR3 coding sequence is TGCGCCAGCAGCCCGGCCGGGACTAGTGGGTACGAGCAGTACTTC.

This chain joins TRBV5-6 and TRBJ1-2, with a weak D call TRBD1 (6 bases). Germline assignment: CDR1 SGHDT and CDR2 YYEEEE. Trimming left V 1 base short and J 1 base short, with 8 bases between. This CDR3 has 14 residues. CDR3 loop: CASSLRGNNYGYTF. CDR3 coding DNA: TGTGCCAGCAGCTTGAGGGGGAATAACTATGGCTACACCTTC.

The genes are TRBV10-3 and TRBJ2-1, with 9 bases matching TRBD1. The V gene's germline CDR1 is ENHRY and CDR2 SYGVKD. The V segment lost 0 bases and the J segment 7 bases; nucleotides outside the gene matches: 7. This CDR3 is 16 amino acids long. The CDR3 region is CAISESEQGARNEQFF. CDR3 DNA: TGTGCCATCAGTGAGTCCGAACAGGGGGCTAGGAATGAGCAGTTCTTC.

The chain carries TRBV5-1 and TRBJ1-5, with D possibly being TRBD1 (6 bases). The length of the CDR3 is 14 residues. The V end lost 1 base, the J end lost 6 bases, and 11 bases lay between the germline ends. CDR1 is SGHRS and CDR2 is YFSETQ in the germline V gene. In DNA form, the CDR3 reads TGCGCCAGCAGCTTGTCAGGGGAGGGTCAGCCCCAGCATTTT. The encoded protein is CASSLSGEGQPQHF.

This clone has more than one count but fewer than ten. The V and J genes are TRBV10-3 and TRBJ2-7; 7 positions agree with TRBD1. This CDR3 is 13 amino acids long. The J segment lost 5 bases and the V segment lost 3 bases, leaving 4 bases of the junction unmatched. Germline loops: CDR1 ENHRY, CDR2 SYGVKD. CDR3 in DNA: TGTGCCATCAGTGAAAGGGGGCAGGACGAGCAGTACTTC. This codes for CAISERGQDEQYF.

The J gene is TRBJ1-3, the V gene TRBV15, with D perhaps TRBD1 (5 bases). Germline CDR1 reads LNHNV; CDR2 reads YYDKDF (reference sequence). The germline V and J ends were trimmed by 3 bases and 4 bases, with 10 bases remaining between them. The CDR3 sequence is 14 residues long. The CDR3 protein is CATSRGSGGNTIYF. CDR3 nucleotide sequence: TGTGCCACCAGCAGGGGTTCAGGGGGAAACACCATATATTTT. Complete variable domain (other parts from reference TRBV15 and TRBJ1-3): DAMVIQNPRYQVTQFGKPVTLSCSQTLNHNVMYWYQQKSSQAPKLLFHYYDKDFNNEADTPDNFQSRRPNTSFCFLDIRSPGLGDTAMYLCATSRGSGGNTIYFGEGSWLTVV.